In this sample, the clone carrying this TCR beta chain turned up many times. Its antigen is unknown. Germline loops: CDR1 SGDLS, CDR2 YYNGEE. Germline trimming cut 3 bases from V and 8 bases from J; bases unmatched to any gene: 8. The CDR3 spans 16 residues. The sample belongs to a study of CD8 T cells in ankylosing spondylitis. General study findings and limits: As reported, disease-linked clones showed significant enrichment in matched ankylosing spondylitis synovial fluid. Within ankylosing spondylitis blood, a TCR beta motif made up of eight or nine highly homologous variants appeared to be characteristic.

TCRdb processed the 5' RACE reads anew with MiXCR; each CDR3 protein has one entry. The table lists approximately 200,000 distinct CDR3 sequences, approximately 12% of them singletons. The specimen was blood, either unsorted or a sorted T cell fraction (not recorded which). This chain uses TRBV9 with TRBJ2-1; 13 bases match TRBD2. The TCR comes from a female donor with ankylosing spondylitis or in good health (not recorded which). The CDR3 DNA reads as TGTGCCAGCAGCGGAACTAGCGGGAGGGCCTTCGATGAGCAGTTCTTC. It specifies CASSGTSGRAFDEQFF. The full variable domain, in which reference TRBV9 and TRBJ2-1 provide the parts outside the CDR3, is DSGVTQTPKHLITATGQRVTLRCSPRSGDLSVYWYQQSLDQGLQFLIQYYNGEERAKGNILERFSAQQFPDLHSELNLSSLELGDSALYFCASSGTSGRAFDEQFFGPGTRLTVL.